Listed below are T cell receptor beta chains from one sample, sequenced in a study of blood T cells in healthy people across ages. One entry per CDR3 protein, called by TCRdb with MiXCR from the 5' RACE reads. Among 600,000 to 900,000 distinct CDR3 sequences listed, 25% to 30% were seen once. This same sample was also part of a study on T cells of mothers and their children.

The specimen sequenced was blood. The receptor set was obtained from a boy younger than 18 in good health. Each CDR3 is given with its conserved first and last residue. Fields, in order: V gene, J gene, clone size, D gene, CDR3 protein, CDR3 DNA. D genes are given only for firm matches. Size is omitted from some rows. Given values are once, few, many or a class for expanded clones.

v_call: TRBV28
j_call: TRBJ2-7
clone_size: -
d_call: TRBD1
cdr3_aa: CASSSPQGPSPGEQYF
cdr3_nt: TGTGCCAGCAGCTCCCCACAGGGGCCCTCCCCAGGGGAGCAGTACTTC

v_call: TRBV20-1
j_call: TRBJ2-5
clone_size: few
d_call: TRBD2
cdr3_aa: CSARGVREGVSQETQYF
cdr3_nt: TGCAGTGCTAGAGGGGTCAGGGAGGGTGTCTCCCAAGAGACCCAGTACTTC

v_call: TRBV30
j_call: TRBJ2-7
clone_size: few
d_call: -
cdr3_aa: CAWGHGVYEQYF
cdr3_nt: TGTGCCTGGGGACACGGGGTCTACGAGCAGTACTTC

v_call: TRBV19
j_call: TRBJ2-7
clone_size: -
d_call: -
cdr3_aa: CASSIGGDTYEQYF
cdr3_nt: TGTGCCAGTAGTATAGGTGGGGACACCTACGAGCAGTACTTC

v_call: TRBV20-1
j_call: TRBJ2-1
clone_size: -
d_call: TRBD2
cdr3_aa: CSARAGTRKGDEQFF
cdr3_nt: TGCAGTGCTAGAGCCGGGACTAGAAAGGGCGATGAGCAGTTCTTC

v_call: TRBV20-1
j_call: TRBJ2-7
clone_size: -
d_call: -
cdr3_aa: CSALWRGLTYEQYF
cdr3_nt: TGCAGTGCCCTGTGGAGGGGGCTTACCTACGAGCAGTACTTC

v_call: TRBV20-1
j_call: TRBJ1-4
clone_size: -
d_call: -
cdr3_aa: CSASSTGGFNEKLFF
cdr3_nt: TGCAGTGCCTCGTCGACGGGGGGTTTTAATGAAAAACTGTTTTTT

v_call: TRBV12-3/TRBV12-4
j_call: TRBJ1-1
clone_size: -
d_call: -
cdr3_aa: CASSLFGAEAFF
cdr3_nt: TGTGCCAGCAGTTTATTTGGGGCTGAAGCTTTCTTT

v_call: TRBV20-1
j_call: TRBJ2-5
clone_size: -
d_call: TRBD2
cdr3_aa: CSAPSRLAGAQGGEAQYF
cdr3_nt: TGCAGTGCTCCCTCGCGACTAGCGGGGGCCCAAGGGGGTGAGGCCCAGTACTTC

v_call: TRBV20-1
j_call: TRBJ1-2
clone_size: few
d_call: -
cdr3_aa: CSASPEDYGYTF
cdr3_nt: TGCAGTGCTAGCCCCGAGGACTATGGCTACACCTTC

v_call: TRBV2
j_call: TRBJ2-7
clone_size: few
d_call: -
cdr3_aa: CASSGMGGSGYEQYF
cdr3_nt: TGTGCCAGCAGTGGTATGGGGGGCTCGGGCTACGAGCAGTACTTC

v_call: TRBV7-6
j_call: TRBJ2-7
clone_size: -
d_call: TRBD1
cdr3_aa: CASSLGTGAAYEQYF
cdr3_nt: TGTGCCAGCAGCTTAGGAACAGGGGCCGCCTACGAGCAGTACTTC

v_call: TRBV7-6
j_call: TRBJ2-1
clone_size: -
d_call: -
cdr3_aa: CATSTGPPTNEQFF
cdr3_nt: TGTGCCACATCAACCGGGCCGCCTACCAATGAGCAGTTCTTC

v_call: TRBV10-3
j_call: TRBJ1-5
clone_size: -
d_call: -
cdr3_aa: CAIRAENQPQHF
cdr3_nt: TGTGCCATCAGGGCGGAGAATCAGCCCCAGCATTTT

v_call: TRBV12-3/TRBV12-4
j_call: TRBJ1-5
clone_size: few
d_call: -
cdr3_aa: CASSPVGRQPQHF
cdr3_nt: TGTGCCAGCAGTCCCGTGGGGCGTCAGCCCCAGCATTTT

v_call: TRBV20-1
j_call: TRBJ1-3
clone_size: -
d_call: -
cdr3_aa: CSARDRRSGSSGNTIYF
cdr3_nt: TGCAGTGCTAGAGATCGTAGATCAGGATCCTCTGGAAACACCATATATTTT

v_call: TRBV3-1
j_call: TRBJ2-7
clone_size: -
d_call: -
cdr3_aa: CASSQGGLRYEQYF
cdr3_nt: TGTGCCAGCAGCCAGGGGGGACTCCGCTACGAGCAGTACTTC

v_call: TRBV3-1
j_call: TRBJ2-7
clone_size: -
d_call: -
cdr3_aa: CASGGRRNYEQYF
cdr3_nt: TGTGCCAGCGGCGGGCGCAGAAACTACGAGCAGTACTTC

v_call: TRBV5-1
j_call: TRBJ2-2
clone_size: -
d_call: -
cdr3_aa: CASSLASWLADIGELFF
cdr3_nt: TGCGCCAGCAGCTTGGCCAGCTGGCTAGCAGACATCGGGGAGCTGTTTTTT

v_call: TRBV21-1
j_call: TRBJ1-6
clone_size: once
d_call: -
cdr3_aa: CASSLGEWNSPLHF
cdr3_nt: TGTGCCAGCAGCCTTGGGGAGTGGAATTCACCCCTCCACTTT

v_call: TRBV27
j_call: TRBJ1-2
clone_size: many
d_call: -
cdr3_aa: CASSLSGNYGYTF
cdr3_nt: TGTGCCAGCAGCTTATCCGGAAACTATGGCTACACCTTC

v_call: TRBV5-1
j_call: TRBJ1-1
clone_size: once
d_call: TRBD1
cdr3_aa: CASSSNPTGMNTEAFF
cdr3_nt: TGCGCCAGCAGCTCGAACCCGACAGGGATGAACACTGAAGCTTTCTTT

v_call: TRBV9
j_call: TRBJ2-5
clone_size: few
d_call: -
cdr3_aa: CASSPRRADAVEYF
cdr3_nt: TGTGCCAGCAGCCCCCGAAGGGCGGACGCCGTAGAGTACTTC

v_call: TRBV6-2/TRBV6-3
j_call: TRBJ2-1
clone_size: few
d_call: TRBD2
cdr3_aa: CASSSPKIAGNYNEQFF
cdr3_nt: TGTGCCAGCAGTTCACCTAAAATAGCGGGGAACTACAATGAGCAGTTCTTC

v_call: TRBV20-1
j_call: TRBJ1-2
clone_size: -
d_call: TRBD1
cdr3_aa: CSASDRAGYGYTF
cdr3_nt: TGCAGTGCTAGTGACAGGGCGGGGTATGGCTACACCTTC

v_call: TRBV10-3
j_call: TRBJ2-7
clone_size: -
d_call: TRBD1
cdr3_aa: CAISLRSGQGEFYEQYF
cdr3_nt: TGTGCCATCAGCCTCAGGTCAGGACAGGGAGAGTTCTACGAGCAGTACTTC

v_call: TRBV12-3/TRBV12-4
j_call: TRBJ2-3
clone_size: -
d_call: -
cdr3_aa: CASSRRRSARSYTQYF
cdr3_nt: TGTGCCAGCAGCCGCAGACGCAGCGCACGGTCGTATACGCAGTATTTT

v_call: TRBV12-3/TRBV12-4
j_call: TRBJ2-7
clone_size: -
d_call: TRBD1
cdr3_aa: CASRILGQAMNEQYF
cdr3_nt: TGTGCCAGCAGAATCCTGGGACAGGCGATGAACGAGCAGTACTTC

v_call: TRBV7-3
j_call: TRBJ2-1
clone_size: few
d_call: -
cdr3_aa: CASSSGRYNEQFF
cdr3_nt: TGTGCCAGCAGCTCGGGACGGTACAATGAGCAGTTCTTC

v_call: TRBV6-5
j_call: TRBJ1-2
clone_size: few
d_call: TRBD1
cdr3_aa: CASRPGQGGGPYGYTF
cdr3_nt: TGTGCCAGCAGACCGGGACAGGGAGGGGGCCCCTATGGCTACACCTTC

v_call: TRBV12-3/TRBV12-4
j_call: TRBJ2-7
clone_size: -
d_call: -
cdr3_aa: CASSLGGGWYEQYF
cdr3_nt: TGTGCCAGCAGTTTGGGAGGTGGTTGGTACGAGCAGTACTTC

v_call: TRBV7-3
j_call: TRBJ2-1
clone_size: -
d_call: -
cdr3_aa: CASSFGGTLNNEQFF
cdr3_nt: TGTGCCAGCAGCTTTGGCGGGACACTAAACAATGAGCAGTTCTTC

v_call: TRBV7-3
j_call: TRBJ1-2
clone_size: -
d_call: -
cdr3_aa: CASSLGPGNGYGYTF
cdr3_nt: TGTGCCAGCAGCTTAGGTCCGGGCAACGGCTATGGCTACACCTTC

v_call: TRBV5-4
j_call: TRBJ2-5
clone_size: many
d_call: TRBD1
cdr3_aa: CASSFSLRGGGETQYF
cdr3_nt: TGTGCCAGCAGCTTCAGCCTGCGAGGGGGCGGAGAGACCCAGTACTTC

v_call: TRBV7-9
j_call: TRBJ2-4
clone_size: -
d_call: TRBD2
cdr3_aa: CASSTQGLAGKNIQYF
cdr3_nt: TGTGCCAGCAGCACCCAGGGACTAGCGGGGAAAAACATTCAGTACTTC

v_call: TRBV20-1
j_call: TRBJ2-3
clone_size: -
d_call: TRBD1
cdr3_aa: CSAGGRGTGGTDTRYF
cdr3_nt: TGCAGTGCTGGAGGGAGGGGGACAGGGGGCACAGATACGCGGTATTTT

v_call: TRBV3-1
j_call: TRBJ2-7
clone_size: few
d_call: TRBD1
cdr3_aa: CASSQELAGGDEQYF
cdr3_nt: TGTGCCAGCAGCCAAGAACTGGCAGGGGGCGACGAGCAGTACTTC

v_call: TRBV18
j_call: TRBJ1-2
clone_size: -
d_call: -
cdr3_aa: CASSPPGTPFNYGYTF
cdr3_nt: TGTGCCAGCTCACCACCGGGGACACCTTTTAACTACGGCTACACCTTC

v_call: TRBV6-1
j_call: TRBJ2-3
clone_size: few
d_call: -
cdr3_aa: CASSGRGTITDTQYF
cdr3_nt: TGTGCCAGCAGTGGAAGGGGAACGATCACAGATACGCAGTATTTT

v_call: TRBV7-2
j_call: TRBJ1-5
clone_size: -
d_call: -
cdr3_aa: CASSLIFSGDSNQPQHF
cdr3_nt: TGTGCCAGCAGCTTAATCTTCTCAGGGGACAGCAATCAGCCCCAGCATTTT